These 7 T cell receptor beta chains were all obtained from the same sample, sequenced in a study of diagnostic markers for celiac disease. TCRdb reanalyzed the reads, giving one entry per CDR3 protein sequence and no DNA. The listing contains several thousand distinct CDR3 sequences. Material for sequencing was either unsorted cells or a sorted T cell fraction (not recorded which). The receptors were sampled from a human donor. This table probably holds off-target reads from a library built for another chain.

J is TRBJ1-5 and V is TRBV28; with no DNA, the TCRdb D assignment of TRBD1 cannot be verified. CDR1 MDHEN and CDR2 SYDVKM come from the germline V gene. The CDR3 totals 13 residues. Here the CDR3 reads CAGRGQGYQPQHF.

By frequency, this clonotype registers medium-sized. The V gene is TRBV20-1, the J gene TRBJ2-3. Germline values: CDR1 DFQATT, CDR2 SNEGSKA (reference sequence). The CDR3 covers 14 residues. The CDR3 sequence is CSAERRSSTDTQYF.

This chain connects TRBV5-1 to TRBJ2-3; TCRdb's D gene call, TRBD1, goes unchecked for lack of DNA. This CDR3 contains 13 residues. CDR1 SGHRS and CDR2 YFSETQ come from the germline V gene. CDR3 region: CASSQNPPDTQYF.

The chain uses TRBV5-1 and TRBJ1-4; there is no DNA to check the TCRdb D call of TRBD1. Germline CDR1 reads SGHRS; CDR2 reads YFSETQ. The CDR3 covers 17 residues. CDR3 in amino acids: CASSLDGQGTTNEKLFF.

This clonotype shows up as medium-sized by frequency. V and J are TRBV4-3 and TRBJ2-1; checking the TCRdb D call of TRBD1 is not possible without DNA. The CDR3 extends over 16 amino acids. The germline CDR1 and CDR2 sequences are LGHNA and YSLEER. The CDR3 spells CASSQELGDRVNEQFF.

V is TRBV20-1 and J is TRBJ2-3; there is no DNA to check the TCRdb D call of TRBD1. The CDR3 extends over 14 amino acids. Germline V gene lookup returns CDR1 DFQATT and CDR2 SNEGSKA (reference sequence). The CDR3: CSARLPPSTDTQYF.

This chain uses TRBV18 with TRBJ2-2; TCRdb reports TRBD1, a call that lacks DNA to check it against. Germline-derived CDR1 and CDR2 are KGHSH and LQKENI. The CDR3 is made up of 15 amino acids. This CDR3 reads CASSPRDGYTGELFF.